This TCR beta chain came from a study of blood T cell repertoires in COVID-19. Study details: From T cells, B-cell-depleted T cells, or PBMCs came the material, which was cDNA or gDNA.

From germline, CDR1 is LGHDT and CDR2 YNNKEL (reference sequence). V was pared by 0 bases and J by 2 bases, with 11 bases between. The CDR3 consists of 15 residues. Enrolment of Seattle patients took place during active infection, and they were followed longitudinally. The count of this clone is one. TCRdb's table, derived via immunoSEQ multiplex PCR, lists solely in-frame clones and lacks some. This repertoire shows over 100,000 clones, approximately 86% found once; its top ten account for approximately 10%. The clonotype comes from a woman in her sixties or seventies with COVID-19, enrolled during active disease. Source material: peripheral blood. The chain links TRBV3-1 (or the pseudogene TRBV3-2) to TRBJ2-7; D gene ambiguous. CDR3 in amino acids: CASSQDLTPTYEQYF. The DNA for the CDR3 is TGTGCCAGCAGCCAAGATTTGACTCCGACCTACGAGCAGTACTTC.